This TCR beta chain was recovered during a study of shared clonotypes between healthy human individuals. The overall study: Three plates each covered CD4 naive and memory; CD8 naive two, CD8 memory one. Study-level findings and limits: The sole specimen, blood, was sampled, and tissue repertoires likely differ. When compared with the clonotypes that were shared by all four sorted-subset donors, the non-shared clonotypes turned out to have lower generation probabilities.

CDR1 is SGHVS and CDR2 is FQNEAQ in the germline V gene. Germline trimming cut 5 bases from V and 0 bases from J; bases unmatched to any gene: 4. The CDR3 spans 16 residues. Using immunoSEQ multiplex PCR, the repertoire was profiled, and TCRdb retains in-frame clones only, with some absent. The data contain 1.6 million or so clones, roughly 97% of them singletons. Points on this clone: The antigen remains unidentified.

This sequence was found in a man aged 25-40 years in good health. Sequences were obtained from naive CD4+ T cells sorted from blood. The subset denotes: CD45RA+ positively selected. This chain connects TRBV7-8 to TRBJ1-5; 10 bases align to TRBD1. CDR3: CASSRGQGHSNQPQHF. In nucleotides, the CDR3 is TGTGCCAGCAGCAGGGGACAGGGGCATAGCAATCAGCCCCAGCATTTT.